This TCR beta chain was captured by sequencing in a study of shared clonotypes between healthy human individuals. Background on the study: Researchers assigned three CD4 naive, three CD4 memory, two CD8 naive and one CD8 memory plate to each donor. Study-wide results and caveats: Researchers found naive subsets generally carried larger estimated richness than memory subsets.

Measured with immunoSEQ multiplex PCR; TCRdb has only the in-frame clones, and not every one. The sample records roughly 1,600,000 clones, around 98.5% being singletons. A note on this clone: Its antigen is not identified.

Donors comprised only Caucasian adults living in Nashville, Tennessee. The clonotype comes from a man aged 25 to 40 in good health. The sample consisted of naive CD4+ T cells sorted from blood. Described subset: CD45RA+ positively selected.

This chain's CDR3 is CASRASGRANEQFF. The DNA for the CDR3 is TGTGCCAGCAGGGCTAGCGGGAGGGCTAATGAGCAGTTCTTC. This rearrangement joins TRBV27 to TRBJ2-1; the match to TRBD2 covers 12 bases. CDR1 is MNHEY and CDR2 is SMNVEV in the germline V gene (reference sequence). The CDR3 length is 14 residues. V shed 6 bases, J shed 7 bases, and the junction held 4 bases outside the gene matches.